This T cell receptor (beta chain) originates from a study of blood T cell repertoires in COVID-19. The wider study: Samples of COVID-19 (acute and convalescent) were obtained from the United States, Italy and Spain.

V shed 2 bases and J shed 2 bases, with 14 bases lying between them. The CDR3 covers 15 residues. The germline gives CDR1 SGHRS, CDR2 YFSETQ. As originally analysed: Amplification of reference gene primers was used by the study to estimate nucleated cell counts. Only in-frame clones appear in the TCRdb table, and some are missing; sequencing was by immunoSEQ multiplex PCR. D and trimming were read from the DNA, whereas the V and J calls and clone size are those reported in that table. The sample shows about 130,000 clones, around 82% of them seen only once. The chain links TRBV5-1 to TRBJ2-7; a possible D gene is TRBD2 (7 bases). The source material was peripheral blood. The source is a man in his fifties or sixties with acute or convalescent COVID-19. CDR3 bases: TGCGCCAGCAGCTTCGGGGGGCTCCTAACCTACGAGCAGTACTTC. This encodes CASSFGGLLTYEQYF.